Presented here are 22 T cell receptor beta chains from one specimen sequenced in a study of CD8 T cells in Susac syndrome. RNA amounts of roughly 0.45 to 1 ug underwent reverse transcription with random hexamers. TCRdb redid the calling of the immunoSEQ multiplex PCR reads with MiXCR, one entry per CDR3 protein. This sample has about 85,000 distinct CDR3 sequences; more than 85% occur once, and the top ten carry approximately 0.49%. The sample consisted of CD8+ T cells from PBMCs. The receptors originated from a human donor with Susac syndrome.

The V call is TRBV28, the J call TRBJ2-3; D ambiguous. V was cut by 2 bases and J by 2 bases, with 5 bases left in between. Germline-derived CDR1 and CDR2 are MDHEN and SYDVKM. This CDR3 is 13 amino acids long. The CDR3 reads CASSLQVTDTQYF. CDR3 nucleotides: TGTGCCAGCAGTTTACAGGTCACAGATACGCAGTATTTT.

The CDR3 region has the DNA TGCGCCAGCAGGGGGGCGCGAGATACGCAGTATTTT. Translated: CASRGARDTQYF. This chain links TRBV5-1 with TRBJ2-3; D possibly corresponds to TRBD1 (6 bases). The V and J ends lost 5 bases and 5 bases respectively, with 9 bases between them. Germline CDR1 and CDR2: SGHRS and YFSETQ. The CDR3 has 12 amino acids.

This sequence joins TRBV7-6 and TRBJ1-2; D remains unclear. CDR3 size: 14 residues. Trimming shortened V by 5 bases and J by 7 bases, and 17 bases separated the two germline ends. Germline CDR1 and CDR2: SGHVS and FNYEAQ. CDR3 in DNA: TGTGCCAGCAGCGACGGGTGGGGTTTGGCTGGCTACACCTTC. Its protein is CASSDGWGLAGYTF.

This rearrangement joins TRBV7-2 to TRBJ1-3; no clear D. From germline, CDR1 is SGHTA and CDR2 FQGNSA. This CDR3 region has 14 residues. V lost 4 bases to trimming and J lost 2 bases, with 9 bases between them. The CDR3 DNA is TGTGCCAGCAGCTCAGGAGACACTGGAAACACCATATATTTT. Encoded protein: CASSSGDTGNTIYF.

V is TRBV29-1 and J is TRBJ2-1; maybe TRBD1 (5 bases). In germline, CDR1 is SQVTM, CDR2 ANQGSEA. The length of the CDR3 is 11 residues. Between the trimmed V and J ends, which lost 5 bases and 5 bases, there was a span of 7 bases. CDR3 in DNA: TGCAGCGTTCGCAGGGACAATGAGCAGTTCTTC. Its translation is CSVRRDNEQFF.

V gene TRBV11-2 combines with J gene TRBJ1-1; no reliable D call. The germline V gene encodes CDR1 SGHAT and CDR2 FQNNGV. The CDR3 sequence is 14 residues long. V lost 1 base and J lost 8, with 14 bases in between. CDR3 coding DNA: TGTGCCAGCAGCTTAGGCTGGGCGCACGGAGAAGCTTTCTTT. Translation: CASSLGWAHGEAFF.

The chain carries TRBV29-1 and TRBJ2-3; 9 nucleotides agree with TRBD2. V gave up 3 bases and J gave up 2 bases; unmatched junction bases: 6. Germline CDR1 SQVTM, CDR2 ANQGSEA. This CDR3 comprises 15 residues. The CDR3 spells CSVDPRLAVTDTQYF. The DNA of the CDR3 is TGCAGCGTTGACCCTCGACTAGCGGTCACAGATACGCAGTATTTT.

The J gene is TRBJ2-1, the V gene TRBV5-6; 8 bases are a match to TRBD1. This CDR3 contains 16 residues. Germline V lookup: CDR1 SGHDT, CDR2 YYEEEE. J was trimmed by 6 bases and V by 4 bases; bases with no gene match: 12. The CDR3 DNA sequence: TGTGCCAGCAGCCACTTTGGGACAGGCGGGGCCAATGAGCAGTTCTTC. Amino acids: CASSHFGTGGANEQFF.

The chain combines TRBV27 with TRBJ1-2; tentative D call: TRBD1 (5 bases). Trimming removed 4 bases at V and 4 bases at J, with 13 bases between. The CDR3 consists of 14 residues. Germline V gene data show CDR1 as MNHEY and CDR2 as SMNVEV (reference sequence). CDR3 in DNA: TGTGCCAGCAGTTCAATGACAGAGTTCTATGGCTACACCTTC. Translated: CASSSMTEFYGYTF.

The gene calls are TRBV5-1 and TRBJ2-3, with D maybe TRBD2 (5 bases). The CDR3 extends over 12 amino acids. CDR1 and CDR2 (germline): SGHRS, YFSETQ. Trimming stripped 6 bases from V and 5 bases from J, with 10 bases between. The CDR3 sequence: CASTRGQDTQYF. The CDR3 DNA reads TGCGCCAGCACCCGCGGGCAAGATACGCAGTATTTT.

The rearrangement uses TRBV5-4 and TRBJ2-5, with a possible D match to TRBD1 (5 bases). Trimming left V 3 bases short and J 5 bases short, with 11 bases between. Per the germline V gene, CDR1 is SGHNT and CDR2 is YYREEE (reference sequence). The CDR3 loop spans 13 amino acids. This CDR3 reads CASSSRVQETQYF. The DNA of the CDR3 is TGTGCCAGCAGCTCCAGGGTCCAGGAGACCCAGTACTTC.

The table lists this clonotype with a few counts. The chain combines TRBV4-3 with TRBJ2-2, with D possibly matching TRBD2 (5 bases). Trimming cost V 2 bases and J 2 bases, with 12 bases left between them. Germline V CDR1 and CDR2: LGHNA, YSLEER. This CDR3 has 16 residues. The CDR3, as DNA: TGCGCCAGCAGCCAAAATCCGGACTTTAACACCGGGGAGCTGTTTTTT. Translated, it gives CASSQNPDFNTGELFF.

This chain links TRBV18 with TRBJ2-5, with D tentatively TRBD1 (6 bases). V was trimmed by 3 bases and J by 5 bases, leaving 13 bases between them. Per the germline V gene, CDR1 is KGHSH and CDR2 is LQKENI. This CDR3 is 14 amino acids long. The CDR3 DNA reads as TGTGCCAGCTCACCGGACAGCAAAAGGGAGACCCAGTACTTC. This encodes CASSPDSKRETQYF.

This chain connects TRBV29-1 to TRBJ2-5; D could derive from TRBD1 or TRBD2 (5 bases each). V lost 2 bases, J lost 1 base, and 17 bases lay in between. Per the germline V gene, CDR1 is SQVTM and CDR2 is ANQGSEA. The CDR3 length is 16 residues. This CDR3 is CSVEFLDSRGQETQYF. CDR3 in DNA: TGCAGCGTTGAATTTCTAGACAGCCGGGGCCAAGAGACCCAGTACTTC.

The table lists this clonotype with a count of one. For the CDR3, the DNA is TGTGCCAGCAGCCCTTCTCTTCTAGCGGGAGGAGTTTGGAATGAGCAGTTCTTC. Amino acid sequence: CASSPSLLAGGVWNEQFF. The chain employs TRBV3-1 and TRBJ2-1; 11 nucleotides line up with TRBD2. With V trimmed by 4 bases and J by 7 bases, 15 bases remained unmatched. In germline, CDR1 is LGHDT, CDR2 YNNKEL (reference sequence). The CDR3 has 18 residues.

This clonotype was recorded only once. The chain employs TRBV6-6 and TRBJ2-3, with D possibly TRBD2 on 7 matching bases. This CDR3 has 16 residues. Germline V gives CDR1 MNHNY, CDR2 SVGAGI (reference sequence). V lost 5 bases and J lost 2, with 17 bases in between. CDR3 bases: TGTGCCAGCAGTATTAACGGGGGGCATGTCACAGATACGCAGTATTTT. The encoded protein is CASSINGGHVTDTQYF.

This clonotype was counted a single time. This sequence joins TRBV29-1 and TRBJ1-2; 9 nucleotides align to TRBD1. V shed 5 bases, J shed 3 bases, and the junction held 4 bases outside the gene matches. The CDR3 has 13 residues. Germline V lookup: CDR1 SQVTM, CDR2 ANQGSEA. CDR3 in DNA: TGCAGCGTTCCCGGACAGGGGTACTATGGCTACACCTTC. This translates into CSVPGQGYYGYTF.

The gene calls are TRBV4-1 and TRBJ2-5; 13 bases line up with TRBD2. CDR1 is MGHRA and CDR2 is YSYEKL in the germline V gene. The CDR3 has 15 residues. The junction had 5 bases not matched to a gene; V was cut back by 1 base and J by 9 bases. The CDR3 reads CASSQGLAGGWAQYF. The CDR3 coding sequence is TGCGCCAGCAGCCAAGGACTAGCGGGGGGCTGGGCCCAGTACTTC.

This clonotype turned up a few times. The V gene is TRBV4-2, the J gene TRBJ2-7, with TRBD1 matching 10 bases. Trimming cost V 1 base and J 7 bases; bases outside gene matches: 4. The CDR3 is 14 amino acids. Germline V gene lookup returns CDR1 LGHNA and CDR2 YNFKEQ. CDR3 sequence: CASSQGQGAWEQYF. CDR3 bases: TGTGCCAGCAGCCAAGGACAGGGGGCATGGGAGCAGTACTTC.

The J gene is TRBJ2-2, the V gene TRBV3-1; maybe TRBD1 (5 bases). The CDR3 is 15 residues long. The ends were cut back, 0 bases at V and 5 bases at J, with 10 bases in the middle. Germline CDR1 is LGHDT and CDR2 is YNNKEL (reference sequence). CDR3 amino acids: CASSQEGQETGELFF. CDR3 bases: TGTGCCAGCAGCCAAGAGGGGCAGGAGACCGGGGAGCTGTTTTTT. Supplemented by reference TRBV3-1 and TRBJ2-2, the full variable domain reads DTAVSQTPKYLVTQMGNDKSIKCEQNLGHDTMYWYKQDSKKFLKIMFSYNNKELIINETVPNRFSPKSPDKAHLNLHINSLELGDSAVYFCASSQEGQETGELFFGEGSRLTVL.

This rearrangement joins TRBV6-2 or TRBV6-3 to TRBJ2-1, with TRBD1 matching 7 bases. Germline V CDR1 and CDR2: MNHEY, SVGEGT. Trimming cost V 6 bases and J 3 bases; bases outside gene matches: 8. The CDR3 contains 15 residues. The CDR3 protein is CASSPRDRLYNEQFF. The CDR3 nucleotides are TGTGCCAGCAGCCCCCGGGACAGACTCTACAATGAGCAGTTCTTC.

This rearrangement joins TRBV29-1 to TRBJ1-1; 8 bases agree with TRBD1. V gave up 4 bases and J gave up 3 bases; unmatched junction bases: 4. This CDR3 comprises 13 residues. The V gene's germline CDR1 is SQVTM and CDR2 ANQGSEA. CDR3 coding DNA: TGCAGCGTTGCGGACAGGGTTTACACTGAAGCTTTCTTT. It yields the protein CSVADRVYTEAFF.